This T cell receptor beta chain was recorded in a study of T cells in Graves' hyperthyroidism and ophthalmopathy. General observations from the study: A model using 13 V-J features told ophthalmopathy apart from stable hyperthyroidism.

Exclusion followed for patients with uncontrolled infection, other autoimmune disease, pregnancy or lactation. The germline V gene encodes CDR1 KGHSH and CDR2 LQKENI. This CDR3 has 13 amino acids. Trimming pared 3 bases from V and 3 bases from J, leaving 8 bases between. Regions amplified from RNA transcripts were the TCR beta CDR3 regions. First-round RT-PCR with HTBI primers amplified the TCR CDR3 region. TCRdb fed the multiplex PCR reads into MiXCR, producing one record per CDR3 protein. The sample has hundreds of thousands of distinct CDR3 sequences, under 15% seen once. This clonotype was seen many times. Its antigen is as yet unknown.

The gene calls are TRBV18 and TRBJ2-5; D is uncertain. This TCR was recovered from a young woman with Graves' hyperthyroidism. The sequenced sample was blood. CDR3 residues: CASSPRTEETQYF. CDR3 coding DNA: TGTGCCAGCTCACCGAGGACGGAAGAGACCCAGTACTTC.